This T cell receptor beta chain was found in a study of T cell repertoires in cytomegalovirus infection. Via MiXCR, TCRdb re-called the reads, giving one row per CDR3 protein. This sample has nearly 700,000 distinct CDR3 sequences, with about 33% found just once. CDR3 length: 13 amino acids. The germline gives CDR1 SGHRS, CDR2 YFSETQ. With V trimmed by 4 bases and J by 8 bases, 3 bases remained unmatched. In regard to this clonotype: Its specificity is not known.

This rearrangement joins TRBV5-1 to TRBJ2-1; 10 bases agree with TRBD2. Sequencing used cultured PBMCs, obtained from culture after CMV antigen stimulation. This TCR came from a human donor in good health (CMV status not recorded). Some clones in this sample may be carry-over from other donors' samples. The CDR3 DNA follows: TGCGCCAGCAGCCATGGACTAGCGGATGAGCAGTTCTTC. The encoded protein is CASSHGLADEQFF. Using reference TRBV5-1 and TRBJ2-1 for the parts outside the CDR3, the full variable domain is KAGVTQTPRYLIKTRGQQVTLSCSPISGHRSVSWYQQTPGQGLQFLFEYFSETQRNKGNFPGRFSGRQFSNSRSEMNVSTLELGDSALYLCASSHGLADEQFFGPGTRLTVL.